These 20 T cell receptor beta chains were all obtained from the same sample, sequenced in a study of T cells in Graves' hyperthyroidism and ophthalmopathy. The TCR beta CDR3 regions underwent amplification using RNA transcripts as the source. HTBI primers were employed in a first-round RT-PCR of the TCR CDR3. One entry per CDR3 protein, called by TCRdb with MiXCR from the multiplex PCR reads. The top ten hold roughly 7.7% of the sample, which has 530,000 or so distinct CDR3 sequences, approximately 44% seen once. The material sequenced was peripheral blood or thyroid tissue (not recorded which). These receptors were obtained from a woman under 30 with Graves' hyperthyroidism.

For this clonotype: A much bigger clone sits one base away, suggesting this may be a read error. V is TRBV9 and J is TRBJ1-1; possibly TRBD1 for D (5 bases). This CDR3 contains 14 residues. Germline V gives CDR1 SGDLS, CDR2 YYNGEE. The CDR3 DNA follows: TGTGCCGGCAGCGTAGCTGGGGTGGGGGCTGAAGCTTTCTTT. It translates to CAGSVAGVGAEAFF. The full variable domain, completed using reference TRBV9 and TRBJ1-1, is DSGVTQTPKHLITATGQRVTLRCSPRSGDLSVYWYQQSLDQGLQFLIQYYNGEERAKGNILERFSAQQFPDLHSELNLSSLELGDSALYFCAGSVAGVGAEAFFGQGTRLTVV.

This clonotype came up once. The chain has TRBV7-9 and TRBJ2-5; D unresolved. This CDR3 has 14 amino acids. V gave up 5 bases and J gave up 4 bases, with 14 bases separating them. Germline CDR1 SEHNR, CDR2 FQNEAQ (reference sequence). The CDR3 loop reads CASSQAWQTETQYF. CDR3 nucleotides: TGTGCCAGCAGCCAAGCCTGGCAGACAGAGACCCAGTACTTC.

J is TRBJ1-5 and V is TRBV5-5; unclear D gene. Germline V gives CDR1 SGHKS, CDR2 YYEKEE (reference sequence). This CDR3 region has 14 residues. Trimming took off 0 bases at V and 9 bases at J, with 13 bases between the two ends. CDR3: CASSLEPLRRPQHF. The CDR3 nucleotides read TGTGCCAGCAGCTTGGAACCACTACGTCGGCCCCAGCATTTT. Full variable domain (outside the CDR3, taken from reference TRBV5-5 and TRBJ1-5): DAGVTQSPTHLIKTRGQQVTLRCSPISGHKSVSWYQQVLGQGPQFIFQYYEKEERGRGNFPDRFSARQFPNYSSELNVNALLLGDSALYLCASSLEPLRRPQHFGDGTRLSIL.

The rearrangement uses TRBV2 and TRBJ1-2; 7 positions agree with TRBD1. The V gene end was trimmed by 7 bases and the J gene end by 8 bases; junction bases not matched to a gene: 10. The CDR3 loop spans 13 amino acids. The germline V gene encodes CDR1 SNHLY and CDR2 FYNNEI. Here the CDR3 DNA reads TGTGCCAGCAATCGAGAGGGGGCTCGGGGCTACACCTTC. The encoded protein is CASNREGARGYTF.

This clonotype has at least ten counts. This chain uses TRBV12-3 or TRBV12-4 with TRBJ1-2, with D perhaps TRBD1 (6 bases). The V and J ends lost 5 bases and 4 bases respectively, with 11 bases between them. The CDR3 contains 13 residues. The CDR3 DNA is TGTGCCAGCAGTAGACAGGCGCCCTATGGCTACACCTTC. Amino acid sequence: CASSRQAPYGYTF.

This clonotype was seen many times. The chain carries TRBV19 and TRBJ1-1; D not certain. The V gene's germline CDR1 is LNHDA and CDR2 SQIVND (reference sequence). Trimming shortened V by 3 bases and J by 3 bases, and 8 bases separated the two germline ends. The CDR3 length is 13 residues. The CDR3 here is CASSIYSYTEAFF. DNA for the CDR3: TGTGCCAGTAGTATTTACAGTTACACTGAAGCTTTCTTT.

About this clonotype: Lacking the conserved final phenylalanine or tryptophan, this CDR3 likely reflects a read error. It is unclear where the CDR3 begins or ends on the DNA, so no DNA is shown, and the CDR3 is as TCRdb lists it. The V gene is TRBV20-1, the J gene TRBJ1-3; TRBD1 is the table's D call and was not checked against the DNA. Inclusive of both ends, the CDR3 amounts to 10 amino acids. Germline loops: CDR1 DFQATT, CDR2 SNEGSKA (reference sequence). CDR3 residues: CSAVQGAGDY.

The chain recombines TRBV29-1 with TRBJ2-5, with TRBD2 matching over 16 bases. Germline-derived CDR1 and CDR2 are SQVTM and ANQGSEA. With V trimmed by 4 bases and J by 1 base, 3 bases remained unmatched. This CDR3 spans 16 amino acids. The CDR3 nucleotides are TGCAGCGTTGCGGGACTAGCGGGAGGGCCCCAAGAGACCCAGTACTTC. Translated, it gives CSVAGLAGGPQETQYF. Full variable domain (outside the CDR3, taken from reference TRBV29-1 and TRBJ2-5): SAVISQKPSRDICQRGTSLTIQCQVDSQVTMMFWYRQQPGQSLTLIATANQGSEATYESGFVIDKFPISRPNLTFSTLTVSNMSPEDSSIYLCSVAGLAGGPQETQYFGPGTRLLVL.

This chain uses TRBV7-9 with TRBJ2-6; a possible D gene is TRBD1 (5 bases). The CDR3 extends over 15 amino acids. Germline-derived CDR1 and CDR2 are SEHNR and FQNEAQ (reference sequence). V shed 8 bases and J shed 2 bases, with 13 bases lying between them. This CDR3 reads CASAQGATGANVLTF. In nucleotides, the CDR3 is TGTGCCAGCGCCCAAGGGGCTACTGGGGCCAACGTCCTGACTTTC.

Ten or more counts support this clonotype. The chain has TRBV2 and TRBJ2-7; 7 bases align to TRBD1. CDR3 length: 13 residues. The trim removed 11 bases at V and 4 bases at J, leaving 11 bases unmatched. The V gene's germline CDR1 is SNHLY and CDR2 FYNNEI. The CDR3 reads CAGTGTVKYEQYF. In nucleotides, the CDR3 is TGTGCCGGCACCGGGACAGTCAAATACGAGCAGTACTTC.

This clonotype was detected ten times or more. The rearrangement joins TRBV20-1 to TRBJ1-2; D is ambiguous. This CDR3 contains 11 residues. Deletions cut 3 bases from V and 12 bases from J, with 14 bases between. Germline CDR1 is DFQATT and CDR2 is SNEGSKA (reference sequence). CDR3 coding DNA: TGCAGTGCTAGGAATCGGGGAGCTCACACCTTC. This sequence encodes CSARNRGAHTF.

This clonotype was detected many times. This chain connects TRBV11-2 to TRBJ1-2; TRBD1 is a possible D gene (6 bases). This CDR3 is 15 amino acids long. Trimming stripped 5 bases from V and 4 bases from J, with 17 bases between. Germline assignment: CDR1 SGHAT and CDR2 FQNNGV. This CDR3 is CASSQNLGGGYGYTF. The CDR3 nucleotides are TGTGCCAGCAGCCAAAATTTAGGGGGAGGCTATGGCTACACCTTC.

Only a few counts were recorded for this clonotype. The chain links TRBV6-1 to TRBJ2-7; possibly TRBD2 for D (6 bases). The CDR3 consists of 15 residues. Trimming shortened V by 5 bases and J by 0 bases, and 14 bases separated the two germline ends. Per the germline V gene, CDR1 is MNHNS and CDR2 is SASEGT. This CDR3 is CASSYSGTASYEQYF. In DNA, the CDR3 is TGTGCCAGCAGTTACTCCGGGACTGCCTCCTACGAGCAGTACTTC.

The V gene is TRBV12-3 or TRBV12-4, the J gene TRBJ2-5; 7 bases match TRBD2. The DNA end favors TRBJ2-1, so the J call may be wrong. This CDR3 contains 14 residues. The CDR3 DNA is TGTGCCAGCAGTTCGGAGCGGGACTACAATGAGCAGTTCTTC. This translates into CASSSERDYNEQFF.

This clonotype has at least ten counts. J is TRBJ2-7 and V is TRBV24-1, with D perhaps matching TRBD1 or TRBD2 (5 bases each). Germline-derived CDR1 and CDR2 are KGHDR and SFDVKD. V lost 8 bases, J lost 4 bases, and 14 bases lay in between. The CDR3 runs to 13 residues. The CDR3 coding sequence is TGTGCCACCACCGAGGGACCGGGGTACGAGCAGTACTTC. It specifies CATTEGPGYEQYF.

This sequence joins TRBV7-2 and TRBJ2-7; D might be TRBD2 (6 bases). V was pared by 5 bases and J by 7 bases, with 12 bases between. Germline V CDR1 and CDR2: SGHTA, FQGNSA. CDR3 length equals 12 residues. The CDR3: CASSPPGREQYF. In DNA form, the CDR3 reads TGTGCCAGCAGCCCCCCTGGGAGGGAGCAGTACTTC.

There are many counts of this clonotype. The CDR3 protein is CASSQDINEKLFF. In nucleotides, the CDR3 is TGCGCCAGCAGCCAAGATATAAATGAAAAACTGTTTTTT. This chain joins TRBV4-3 and TRBJ1-4, with D hard to call. Germline CDR1 LGHNA, CDR2 YSLEER. Trimming shortened V by 0 bases and J by 5 bases, and 4 bases separated the two germline ends. The length of the CDR3 is 13 residues.

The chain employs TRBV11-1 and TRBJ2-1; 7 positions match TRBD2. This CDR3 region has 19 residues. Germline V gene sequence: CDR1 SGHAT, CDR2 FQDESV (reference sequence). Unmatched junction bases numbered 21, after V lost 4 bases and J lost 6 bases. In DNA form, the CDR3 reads TGTGCCAGCAGCTCGGGATGGGGCGGGAGCGTGGTACGGCTCAATGAGCAGTTCTTC. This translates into CASSSGWGGSVVRLNEQFF.

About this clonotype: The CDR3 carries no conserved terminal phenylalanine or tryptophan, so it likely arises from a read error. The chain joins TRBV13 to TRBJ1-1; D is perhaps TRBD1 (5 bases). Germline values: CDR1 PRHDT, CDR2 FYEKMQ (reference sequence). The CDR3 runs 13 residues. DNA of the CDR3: TGTGCCAGCAACGGACAAATGAACACTGAGGCTTTCTCT. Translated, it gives CASNGQMNTEAFS.

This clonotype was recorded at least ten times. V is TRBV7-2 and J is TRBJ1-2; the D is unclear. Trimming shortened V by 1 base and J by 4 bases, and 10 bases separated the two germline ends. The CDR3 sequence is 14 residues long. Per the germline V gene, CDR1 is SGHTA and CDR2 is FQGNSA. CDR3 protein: CASSLELGPYGYTF. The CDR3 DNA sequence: TGTGCCAGCAGCTTAGAGTTGGGCCCCTATGGCTACACCTTC. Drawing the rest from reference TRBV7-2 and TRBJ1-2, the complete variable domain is GAGVSQSPSNKVTEKGKDVELRCDPISGHTALYWYRQSLGQGLEFLIYFQGNSAPDKSGLPSDRFSAERTGGSVSTLTIQRTQQEDSAVYLCASSLELGPYGYTFGSGTRLTVV.